This T cell receptor (beta chain) is from a study of T cell responses to AZD1222 COVID-19 vaccine. Germline assignment: CDR1 MNHEY and CDR2 SMNVEV (reference sequence). This CDR3 is 12 amino acids long. V was clipped by 4 bases and J by 5 bases; unmatched bases: 1. Using immunoSEQ multiplex PCR, the repertoire was profiled, and TCRdb retains in-frame clones only, with some absent. Seen here are approximately 99,000 clones, about 85% observed once, and the top ten hold under 3.5%. Concerning this clone itself: Its specificity is unknown.

Findings of the study overall: A rise in Spike-specific TCR breadth and depth followed two AZD1222 doses. CD4 TCRs associated with vaccination spanned spike, dominating at 160-218 and 743-854. Possibly, clonal diversity was underestimated; donors were largely white British and included more females. A reported finding is that nearly half of spike-specific TCRs target unmutated variant regions.

The source material was peripheral blood, sampled on day 0 of AZD1222 vaccination. This rearrangement joins TRBV27 to TRBJ1-2, with 7 bases aligning to TRBD1. This clonotype was sampled from an adult in good health. Here the CDR3 DNA reads TGTGCCAGCAGTTCGACAGGGTATGGCTACACCTTC. Translation: CASSSTGYGYTF.